This T cell receptor beta chain appears in the sequencing data of a study of PD-1 blockade in classical Hodgkin lymphoma. Method: immunoSEQ multiplex PCR; TCRdb's copy keeps in-frame clones and lacks some. The sample lists around 70,000 clones; roughly two thirds were seen once. For this clone: The antigen is unknown.

Trimming at V came to 6 bases and at J to 2 bases, leaving 15 bases not matched to a gene. CDR3 length: 18 residues. Per the germline V gene, CDR1 is SGHNT and CDR2 is YENEEA. Study outcomes and limitations: Why the repertoires differ is still unclear, perhaps disease activity or prior therapy.

Every patient experienced relapse after autologous stem cell transplantation, and brentuximab vedotin exposure varied. The chain has TRBV11-3 and TRBJ1-1; 10 nucleotides align to TRBD1. The specimen was peripheral blood mononuclear cells (PBMCs), collected before the second cycle of nivolumab. This sequence originates from a human donor with classical Hodgkin lymphoma. The CDR3 region is CASRRYRDRGVENTEAFF. For the CDR3, the DNA is TGTGCCAGCAGACGTTACCGGGACAGGGGTGTGGAAAACACTGAAGCTTTCTTT. Full variable domain (missing parts from reference TRBV11-3 and TRBJ1-1): EAGVVQSPRYKIIEKKQPVAFWCNPISGHNTLYWYLQNLGQGPELLIRYENEEAVDDSQLPKDRFSAERLKGVDSTLKIQPAELGDSAVYLCASRRYRDRGVENTEAFFGQGTRLTVV.